These 16 T cell receptor beta chains were all obtained from the same sample, sequenced in a study of T-cell memory formation after mild COVID-19. Via MiXCR, TCRdb re-called the 5' RACE reads, giving one row per CDR3 protein. The table includes roughly 300,000 distinct CDR3 sequences, approximately 15% detected once. Material for sequencing was PBMCs or a T cell subset sorted from them (not recorded which). These receptors were taken from a man aged 18 to 29 who had mild COVID-19 (a few samples of this study predate the infection). Cell type and time point are not known.

This clonotype was detected once. V usage is TRBV27 and J usage is TRBJ1-5; D is unresolved. Germline V gives CDR1 MNHEY, CDR2 SMNVEV (reference sequence). Deletions cut 8 bases from V and 6 bases from J, with 20 bases between. CDR3 size: 15 residues. CDR3 nucleotides: TGTGCCAGCGATCTCGTGGGCCCTGCGGTTCAGCCCCAGCATTTT. Amino acid sequence: CASDLVGPAVQPQHF.

In this sample, this clonotype turned up a few times. The chain employs TRBV12-5 and TRBJ1-5; TRBD1 aligns across 9 bases. Unmatched junction bases numbered 9, after V lost 7 bases and J lost 5 bases. CDR3 length: 15 residues. From germline, CDR1 is LGHNT and CDR2 FRNRAP. CDR3 sequence: CASATTGQGDQPQHF. The CDR3 nucleotides are TGTGCTAGTGCCACGACGGGACAGGGTGATCAGCCCCAGCATTTT.

This clonotype was detected a few times. The rearrangement links TRBV4-2 to TRBJ1-2; D gene ambiguous. The CDR3 is 15 residues long. V was shortened by 5 bases and J by 2 bases, with 15 bases between the two germline ends. Per germline, CDR1 LGHNA and CDR2 YNFKEQ. The CDR3 DNA follows: TGTGCCAGCAGCGTCTGGATGGCGGGAAACTATGGCTACACCTTC. Translation: CASSVWMAGNYGYTF.

The chain is built from TRBV18 and TRBJ1-4; 7 bases match TRBD1. Germline V lookup: CDR1 KGHSH, CDR2 LQKENI. The CDR3 totals 15 residues. V gave up 3 bases and J gave up 5 bases; unmatched junction bases: 6. CDR3 region: CASSPGTEVNEKLFF. The CDR3 bases are TGTGCCAGCTCACCCGGGACAGAAGTGAATGAAAAACTGTTTTTT.

This chain links TRBV4-1 with TRBJ2-3; D not resolved. Germline-derived CDR1 and CDR2 are MGHRA and YSYEKL. This CDR3 has 15 residues. Trimming removed 1 base at V and 3 bases at J, with 11 bases between. CDR3 nucleotide sequence: TGCGCCAGCAGCCAAGTCCGATCAAGTACAGATACGCAGTATTTT. Translation: CASSQVRSSTDTQYF.

This clonotype was picked up a small number of times. The chain employs TRBV9 and TRBJ2-3; TRBD2 aligns across 11 bases. V trimming: 3 bases; J trimming: 3 bases; junction bases outside the gene matches: 9. The CDR3 has 17 residues. CDR1 is SGDLS, CDR2 YYNGEE, per germline. This chain's CDR3 is CASSERDVAGGTDTQYF. CDR3 nucleotides: TGTGCCAGCAGCGAGCGGGACGTAGCGGGGGGGACAGATACGCAGTATTTT.

The chain combines TRBV12-3 or TRBV12-4 with TRBJ2-3; D is unclear. Trimming left V 6 bases short and J 4 bases short, with 8 bases between. This CDR3 contains 12 residues. This chain's CDR3 is CASRRHADTQYF. CDR3 sequence (DNA): TGTGCCAGCAGGCGGCATGCAGATACGCAGTATTTT.

The V and J genes are TRBV7-2 and TRBJ2-3; 7 nucleotides match TRBD2. J gave up 5 bases and V 5 bases, and 7 bases lay outside the gene matches. Germline V gene sequence: CDR1 SGHTA, CDR2 FQGNSA. This CDR3 has 14 amino acids. The CDR3 bases are TGTGCCAGCAGCCTTGGACTAGAGGTAGATACGCAGTATTTT. Amino acid sequence: CASSLGLEVDTQYF.

The chain combines TRBV9 with TRBJ2-5; D might be TRBD1 (6 bases). This CDR3 comprises 13 residues. CDR1 is SGDLS, CDR2 YYNGEE, per germline. Trimming removed 6 bases from V and 7 bases from J, with 16 bases in between. The CDR3 DNA sequence: TGTGCCAGCACCGAAGGGGGATGGGGGACCCAGTACTTC. Amino acids: CASTEGGWGTQYF.

V gene TRBV6-2 or TRBV6-3 combines with J gene TRBJ2-5, with unresolved D. The ends were cut back, 7 bases at V and 5 bases at J, with 8 bases in the middle. CDR3 size: 11 residues. CDR1 MNHEY and CDR2 SVGEGT come from the germline V gene. The CDR3 protein is CASTRAETQYF. CDR3 DNA: TGTGCCAGCACCCGAGCGGAGACCCAGTACTTC.

This clonotype was recorded at least ten times. The chain has TRBV5-6 and TRBJ2-7, with D unclear. The CDR3 runs 14 residues. V dropped 0 bases and J dropped 3 bases, with 10 bases sitting between them. Per the germline V gene, CDR1 is SGHDT and CDR2 is YYEEEE. CDR3 nucleotide sequence: TGTGCCAGCAGCTTGGTAGGCTCGAACTACGAGCAGTACTTC. It codes for CASSLVGSNYEQYF.

The V call is TRBV5-1, the J call TRBJ2-3; 8 bases agree with TRBD1. CDR1 and CDR2 from the germline V gene are SGHRS and YFSETQ. V shed 4 bases, J shed 1 base, and the junction held 5 bases outside the gene matches. The CDR3 loop spans 15 amino acids. This chain's CDR3 is CASSPTGGGTDTQYF. DNA of the CDR3: TGCGCCAGCAGCCCCACAGGGGGAGGCACAGATACGCAGTATTTT.

This clonotype was detected many times. The genes are TRBV6-5 and TRBJ2-3; 8 bases map to TRBD2. J lost 4 bases, V lost 5 bases, and 11 bases had no gene match. Per germline, CDR1 MNHEY and CDR2 SVGAGI. The CDR3 has 16 amino acids. The CDR3 sequence: CASSKSPTSVADTQYF. Here the CDR3 DNA reads TGTGCCAGCAGTAAGAGCCCGACTAGCGTCGCAGATACGCAGTATTTT.

This clonotype was detected a few times. The gene calls are TRBV12-3 or TRBV12-4 and TRBJ2-1; D unresolved. The CDR3 has 13 residues. The V end lost 2 bases, the J end lost 8 bases, and 10 bases lay between the germline ends. The chain's CDR3 is CASSLRFGYEQFF. CDR3 DNA: TGTGCCAGCAGTTTAAGGTTTGGGTATGAGCAGTTCTTC.

This clonotype appeared many times. This chain links TRBV3-1 with TRBJ1-2; D is uncertain. Germline V gene sequence: CDR1 LGHDT, CDR2 YNNKEL (reference sequence). The V and J ends lost 3 bases and 7 bases respectively, with 15 bases between them. The CDR3 sequence is 14 residues long. CDR3 region: CASSHWDPTSGYTF. The CDR3 coding sequence is TGTGCCAGCAGCCATTGGGATCCTACTAGTGGCTACACCTTC. Drawing the rest from reference TRBV3-1 and TRBJ1-2, the complete variable domain is DTAVSQTPKYLVTQMGNDKSIKCEQNLGHDTMYWYKQDSKKFLKIMFSYNNKELIINETVPNRFSPKSPDKAHLNLHINSLELGDSAVYFCASSHWDPTSGYTFGSGTRLTVV.

In this sample, this clonotype turned up once. V gene TRBV27 combines with J gene TRBJ1-2; D unresolved. Germline V lookup: CDR1 MNHEY, CDR2 SMNVEV (reference sequence). The CDR3 sequence is 13 residues long. V lost 0 bases and J lost 2, with 4 bases in between. The CDR3 loop is CASSLSQNYGYTF. In DNA, the CDR3 is TGTGCCAGCAGTTTATCGCAGAACTATGGCTACACCTTC.